The clone carrying this T cell receptor beta chain was found a few times. Its antigen is not identified. This record belongs to a study of post-analysis software for immune sequencing data. About the research overall: Several disease courses (relapsing-remitting, secondary progressive and progressive-relapsing) of multiple sclerosis were included. Findings and caveats of the study: The five TRBV segments detected at higher frequency in patients than in controls included TRBV5-6, TRBV5-1 and TRBV20-1. Significantly lower normalized Chao1 diversity was found in patients with multiple sclerosis relative to controls. Strong co-clustering by F measure was seen for same-batch samples.

Unique molecular identifiers were present in the TCR beta cDNA libraries. Once roughly 0.95 to 10 million T cells were used, a few hundred thousand cDNA molecules resulted. MiXCR, applied by TCRdb to the PCR reads, yields one record per CDR3 protein. Among some 500,000 distinct CDR3 sequences listed, roughly 46% were seen once. Per germline, CDR1 MNHEY and CDR2 SVGAGI. V shed 9 bases and J shed 6 bases, with 14 bases lying between them. The CDR3 spans 12 residues. The rearrangement joins TRBV6-5 to TRBJ1-1; D may be TRBD1 (5 bases). The sequencing sample was made of blood. This TCR came from a girl under 18 with multiple sclerosis. The CDR3 region is CARGEGSPEAFF. CDR3 DNA sequence: TGTGCCAGAGGGGAAGGATCTCCTGAAGCTTTCTTT.